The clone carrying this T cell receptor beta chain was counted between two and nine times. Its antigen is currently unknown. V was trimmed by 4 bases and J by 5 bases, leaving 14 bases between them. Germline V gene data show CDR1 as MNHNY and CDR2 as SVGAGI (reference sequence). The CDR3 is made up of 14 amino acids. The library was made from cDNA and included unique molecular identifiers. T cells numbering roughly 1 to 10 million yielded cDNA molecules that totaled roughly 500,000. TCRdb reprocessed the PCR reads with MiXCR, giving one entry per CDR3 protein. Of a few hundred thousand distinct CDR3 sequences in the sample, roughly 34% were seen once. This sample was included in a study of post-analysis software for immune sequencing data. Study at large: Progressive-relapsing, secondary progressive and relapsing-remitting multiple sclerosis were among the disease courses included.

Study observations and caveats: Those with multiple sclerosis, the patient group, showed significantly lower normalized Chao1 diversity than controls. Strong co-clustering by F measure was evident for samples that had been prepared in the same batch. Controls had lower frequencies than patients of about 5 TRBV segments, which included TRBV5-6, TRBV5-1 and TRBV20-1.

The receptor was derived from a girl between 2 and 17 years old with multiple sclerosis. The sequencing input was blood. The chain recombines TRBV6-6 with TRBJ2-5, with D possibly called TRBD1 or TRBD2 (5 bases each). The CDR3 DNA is TGTGCCAGCAGTTTGGTGGGGGAAGCGGAGACCCAGTACTTC. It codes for CASSLVGEAETQYF.